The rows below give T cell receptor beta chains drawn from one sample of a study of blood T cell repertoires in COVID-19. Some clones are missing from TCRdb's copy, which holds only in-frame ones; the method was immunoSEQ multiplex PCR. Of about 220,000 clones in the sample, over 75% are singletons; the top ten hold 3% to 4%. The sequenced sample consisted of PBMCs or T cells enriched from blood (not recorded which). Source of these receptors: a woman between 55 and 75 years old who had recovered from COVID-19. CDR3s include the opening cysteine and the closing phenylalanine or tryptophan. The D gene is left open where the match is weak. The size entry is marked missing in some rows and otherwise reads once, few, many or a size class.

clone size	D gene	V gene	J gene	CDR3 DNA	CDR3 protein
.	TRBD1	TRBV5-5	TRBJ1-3	TGTGCCAGCAGGCGGGGACAGAACTCTGGAAACACCATATATTTT	CASRRGQNSGNTIYF
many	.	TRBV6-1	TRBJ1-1	TGTGCCAGCAGTGACAGTTTCACTGAAGCTTTCTTT	CASSDSFTEAFF
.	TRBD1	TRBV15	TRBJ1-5	TGTGCCACCAGCACACCCGGGACAGGGACCCATCAGCCCCAGCATTTT	CATSTPGTGTHQPQHF
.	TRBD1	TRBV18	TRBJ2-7	TGTGCCAGCTCCCCCGGACAGGGGGGGCCCTACGAGCAGTACTTC	CASSPGQGGPYEQYF
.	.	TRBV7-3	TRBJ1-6	TGTGCCAGCAGCGAGAGCTCCTATAATTCACCCCTCCACTTT	CASSESSYNSPLHF
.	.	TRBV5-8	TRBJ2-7	TGTGCCAGCAGTGTGGCCGGGACTTGGAGCCACGAGCAGTACTTC	CASSVAGTWSHEQYF
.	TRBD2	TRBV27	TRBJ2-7	TGTGCCAGCGCCACACTAGCGGGGGTCTCCTACGAGCAGTACTTC	CASATLAGVSYEQYF
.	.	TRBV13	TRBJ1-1	TGTGCCAGCAGCTTAGGTTCAGGCCAAAACACTGAAGCTTTCTTT	CASSLGSGQNTEAFF
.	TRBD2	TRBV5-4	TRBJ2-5	TGTGCCAGCTCCTCCGGGACTAGCGGACACCAAGAGACCCAGTACTTC	CASSSGTSGHQETQYF
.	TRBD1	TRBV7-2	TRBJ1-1	TGTGCCAGCAGCTTAGCGGGACAGCGAGGAATGGAAGCTTTCTTT	CASSLAGQRGMEAFF
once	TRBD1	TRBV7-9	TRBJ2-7	TGTGCCAGCAGCTTTTTCCCCCTGACAGGGAGAAACTACGAGCAGTACTTC	CASSFFPLTGRNYEQYF
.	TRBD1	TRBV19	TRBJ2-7	TGTGCCAGTAGAAGGACAGGGGACTACGAGCAGTACTTC	CASRRTGDYEQYF
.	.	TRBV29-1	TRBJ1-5	TGCAGCGTTGATGAGGGAAGCAATCAGCCCCAGCATTTT	CSVDEGSNQPQHF
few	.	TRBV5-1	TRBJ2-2	TGCGCCAGCAGCTTGTTTGGGACTCAAGCCACCGGGGAGCTGTTTTTT	CASSLFGTQATGELFF
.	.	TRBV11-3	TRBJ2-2	TGTGCCAGCAGCCCACTCGGACAGCCTAACACCGGGGAGCTGTTTTTT	CASSPLGQPNTGELFF
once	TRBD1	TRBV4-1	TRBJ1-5	TGCGCCAGCAGAGGACAGGGGGCAAATCAGCCCCAGCATTTT	CASRGQGANQPQHF
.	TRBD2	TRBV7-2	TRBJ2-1	TGTGCCAGCAGACCACCGGGACTAGCGGGAGGCGGTGAGCAGTTCTTC	CASRPPGLAGGGEQFF
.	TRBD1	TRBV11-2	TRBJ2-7	TGTGCCACAAGCGGACAGGTTTTGTACGAGCAGTACTTC	CATSGQVLYEQYF
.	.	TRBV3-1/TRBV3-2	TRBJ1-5	TGTGCCAGCAGCCAAATGGCAGGGGAATTTAATCAGCCCCAGCATTTT	CASSQMAGEFNQPQHF
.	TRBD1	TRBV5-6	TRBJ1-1	TGTGCCAGCAGGGCCCGGGACAGAATGAACACTGAAGCTTTCTTT	CASRARDRMNTEAFF
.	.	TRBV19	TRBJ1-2	TGTGCCAGTATCGACAGGACTAACTATGGCTACACCTTC	CASIDRTNYGYTF